A single sample gave rise to the 20 T cell receptor beta chains below, sequenced in a study of blood T cell repertoires in COVID-19. Data came from immunoSEQ multiplex PCR; TCRdb stores just in-frame clones and leaves some out. The repertoire holds roughly 180,000 clones, with roughly 85% as singletons. What was sequenced was PBMCs or T cells enriched from blood (not recorded which). Receptors originate from a man aged 55 to 69 who had recovered from COVID-19.

V usage is TRBV3-1 (or the pseudogene TRBV3-2) and J usage is TRBJ1-1; possible D gene TRBD1, 5 bases. V lost 2 bases, J lost 5 bases, and 9 bases lay in between. The CDR3 totals 13 residues. Germline CDR1 and CDR2: LGHDT and YNNKEL (reference sequence). The DNA of the CDR3 is TGTGCCAGCAGCCAATTGGGGGGGACTGAAGCTTTCTTT. Translating it yields CASSQLGGTEAFF.

The rearrangement uses TRBV5-1 and TRBJ2-5; TRBD2 agrees at 7 bases. Germline-derived CDR1 and CDR2 are SGHRS and YFSETQ. J gave up 3 bases and V 1 base, and 3 bases lay outside the gene matches. The CDR3 contains 14 residues. This CDR3 is CASSLRGGEETQYF. DNA of the CDR3: TGCGCCAGCAGCTTGAGGGGAGGGGAAGAGACCCAGTACTTC.

The chain combines TRBV6-6 with TRBJ1-1; 8 positions match TRBD1. The CDR3 totals 15 residues. The trim removed 2 bases at V and 4 bases at J, leaving 6 bases unmatched. Germline V CDR1 and CDR2: MNHNY, SVGAGI (reference sequence). CDR3 in DNA: TGTGCCAGCAGTTACGGGCAGGGGGCAGGCACTGAAGCTTTCTTT. Residues: CASSYGQGAGTEAFF.

The chain employs TRBV19 and TRBJ1-5; a possible D gene is TRBD1 (6 bases). Germline values: CDR1 LNHDA, CDR2 SQIVND (reference sequence). Trimming left V 8 bases short and J 6 bases short, with 11 bases between. There are 12 residues in the CDR3. The CDR3 nucleotides read TGTGCCAGTGGGGGGGCGGTTCAGCCCCAGCATTTT. Its translation: CASGGAVQPQHF.

The genes are TRBV19 and TRBJ2-4; perhaps TRBD2 as D (7 bases). V was trimmed by 1 base and J by 5 bases, leaving 12 bases between them. The CDR3 totals 15 residues. Germline V CDR1 and CDR2: LNHDA, SQIVND (reference sequence). As DNA, the CDR3 is TGTGCCAGTAGTATAGGCGGGGGCGCGCAAAACATTCAGTACTTC. It translates to CASSIGGGAQNIQYF.

The rearrangement uses TRBV27 and TRBJ1-2; 8 bases are shared with TRBD1. The germline CDR1 and CDR2 sequences are MNHEY and SMNVEV (reference sequence). The CDR3 contains 14 residues. V lost 2 bases to trimming and J lost 4 bases; unmatched junction nucleotides: 3. CDR3 amino acids: CASSLQGASYGYTF. CDR3 sequence (DNA): TGTGCCAGCAGTTTACAGGGGGCCAGCTATGGCTACACCTTC.

The chain employs TRBV7-8 and TRBJ1-4, with 7 bases lining up with TRBD1. This CDR3 is 15 amino acids long. Germline CDR1 reads SGHVS; CDR2 reads FQNEAQ. Trimming cost V 5 bases and J 7 bases; bases outside gene matches: 10. The CDR3, as DNA: TGTGCCAGCAGCGACAACAGGGGACGGGGTGAAAAACTGTTTTTT. Protein: CASSDNRGRGEKLFF.

Of note for this clone: The sample carries other DNA sequences with the same CDR3. V and J are TRBV5-4 and TRBJ2-1, with D possibly being TRBD2 (6 bases). Germline loops: CDR1 SGHNT, CDR2 YYREEE (reference sequence). CDR3 length equals 14 residues. V lost 1 base, J lost 3 bases, and 8 bases lay in between. The CDR3 reads CASSLSRGYNEQFF. The CDR3, as DNA: TGTGCCAGCAGCTTGTCGCGGGGCTACAATGAGCAGTTCTTC.

This chain links TRBV10-3 with TRBJ1-1; possible D gene TRBD1, 6 bases. Trimming stripped 7 bases from V and 2 bases from J, with 11 bases between. The CDR3 has 13 residues. Germline V CDR1 and CDR2: ENHRY, SYGVKD. CDR3 nucleotides: TGTGCCATCAAGAGGACAGATAACACTGAAGCTTTCTTT. This encodes CAIKRTDNTEAFF.

A few counts support this clone. The chain uses TRBV12-5 and TRBJ1-1; no clear D. V was trimmed by 7 bases and J by 5 bases, leaving 17 bases between them. The germline CDR1 and CDR2 sequences are LGHNT and FRNRAP. This CDR3 comprises 14 residues. In DNA, the CDR3 is TGTGCTAGTGCCGGCCCTGGATTAGCAACTGAAGCTTTCTTT. It specifies CASAGPGLATEAFF.

The V call is TRBV19, the J call TRBJ1-1; 7 nucleotides line up with TRBD1. The V gene end was trimmed by 4 bases and the J gene end by 3 bases; junction bases not matched to a gene: 5. This CDR3 comprises 14 residues. Germline V gene sequence: CDR1 LNHDA, CDR2 SQIVND (reference sequence). CDR3 in amino acids: CASSTPTGYTEAFF. The CDR3 DNA follows: TGTGCCAGTAGTACCCCGACAGGGTACACTGAAGCTTTCTTT.

A note on this clone: Additional DNA sequences in this sample encode the identical CDR3. The chain carries TRBV6-5 and TRBJ1-1; unclear D gene. The V gene lost 2 bases and the J gene lost 5 bases, with 6 bases spanning the gap. Germline-derived CDR1 and CDR2 are MNHEY and SVGAGI. The CDR3 covers 12 residues. For the CDR3, the DNA is TGTGCCAGCAGTTACGGAGGTACTGAAGCTTTCTTT. It is translated as CASSYGGTEAFF.

This clone was picked up one time. The chain employs TRBV7-9 and TRBJ2-5; 8 positions agree with TRBD1. Germline loops: CDR1 SEHNR, CDR2 FQNEAQ (reference sequence). After removal of 4 bases from V and 5 bases from J, the junction contained 6 bases not matched to a gene. This CDR3 has 14 amino acids. CDR3 DNA sequence: TGTGCCAGCAGCTCTCGGACAGGGAGGGAGACCCAGTACTTC. Translated, it gives CASSSRTGRETQYF.

This chain connects TRBV10-3 to TRBJ2-7; 15 bases agree with TRBD2. Germline V gene sequence: CDR1 ENHRY, CDR2 SYGVKD. CDR3 length: 16 amino acids. The V gene end was trimmed by 11 bases and the J gene end by 3 bases; junction bases not matched to a gene: 11. Here the CDR3 reads CASLPGLAGGLYEQYF. Here the CDR3 DNA reads TGTGCCTCATTACCGGGACTAGCGGGAGGCCTCTACGAGCAGTACTTC.

J is TRBJ1-4 and V is TRBV12-3 or TRBV12-4, with D unresolved. With 3 bases removed from V and 8 bases from J, the gap between germline ends came to 10 bases. This CDR3 has 13 residues. CDR3 region: CASSFAGLEKLFF. The CDR3 DNA reads TGTGCCAGCAGTTTCGCAGGTCTGGAAAAACTGTTTTTT.

This sequence joins TRBV9 and TRBJ2-1, with 11 bases lining up with TRBD2. Trimming removed 4 bases from V and 4 bases from J; junction bases left unmatched: 19. This CDR3 is built from 20 residues. Germline V lookup: CDR1 SGDLS, CDR2 YYNGEE. CDR3 nucleotides: TGTGCCAGCAGCTCACCCCGCGGGCTAGCGGGAGGTAATGATTACAATGAGCAGTTCTTC. Translated, it gives CASSSPRGLAGGNDYNEQFF.

This sequence joins TRBV5-4 and TRBJ2-1; TRBD2 matches 16 bases. The CDR3 has 18 residues. The ends lost 2 bases at V and 7 bases at J; junction bases unmatched: 9. Looked up from germline, CDR1 is SGHNT and CDR2 is YYREEE (reference sequence). CDR3 DNA: TGTGCCAGCAGCTTACCGGGACTAGCGGGAGGGCCCGGAAATGAGCAGTTCTTC. It codes for CASSLPGLAGGPGNEQFF.

The chain has TRBV6-6 and TRBJ1-2; D is ambiguous. The germline V and J ends were trimmed by 4 bases and 5 bases, with 5 bases remaining between them. Looked up from germline, CDR1 is MNHNY and CDR2 is SVGAGI (reference sequence). The CDR3 covers 11 residues. The CDR3 protein is CASSLEYGYTF. In nucleotides, the CDR3 is TGTGCCAGCAGTTTGGAGTATGGCTACACCTTC.

This clone appeared once. V gene TRBV11-2 combines with J gene TRBJ2-3; D is uncertain. V was shortened by 5 bases and J by 4 bases, with 16 bases between the two germline ends. CDR1 is SGHAT and CDR2 is FQNNGV in the germline V gene. CDR3 length: 15 residues. The CDR3 loop reads CASSRGLGSPDTQYF. The DNA for the CDR3 is TGTGCCAGCAGCCGAGGTTTGGGTTCCCCAGATACGCAGTATTTT.

The V call is TRBV7-2, the J call TRBJ1-3; a possible D gene is TRBD1 (6 bases). The length of the CDR3 is 14 residues. V was pared by 3 bases and J by 8 bases, with 14 bases between. Germline-derived CDR1 and CDR2 are SGHTA and FQGNSA. CDR3 coding DNA: TGTGCCAGCAGCTTGGGTACAGGGTGGGACACCATATATTTT. Translated, it gives CASSLGTGWDTIYF.